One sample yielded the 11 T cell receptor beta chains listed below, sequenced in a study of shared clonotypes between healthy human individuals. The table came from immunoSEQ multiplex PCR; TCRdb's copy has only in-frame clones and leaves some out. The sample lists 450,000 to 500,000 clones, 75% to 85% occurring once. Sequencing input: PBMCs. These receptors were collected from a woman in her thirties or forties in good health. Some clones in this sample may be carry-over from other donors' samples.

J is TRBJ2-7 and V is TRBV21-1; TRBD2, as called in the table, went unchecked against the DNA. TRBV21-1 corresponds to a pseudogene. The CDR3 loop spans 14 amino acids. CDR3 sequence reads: CASSSRREVYEQYF. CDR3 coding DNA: TGTGCCAGCAGTTCACGGCGGGAGGTCTACGAGCAGTACTTC.

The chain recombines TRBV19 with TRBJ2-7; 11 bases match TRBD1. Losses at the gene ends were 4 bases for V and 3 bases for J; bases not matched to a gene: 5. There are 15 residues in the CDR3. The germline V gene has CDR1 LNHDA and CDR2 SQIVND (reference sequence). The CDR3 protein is CASSKGQGGIYEQYF. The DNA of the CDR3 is TGTGCCAGTAGTAAGGGACAGGGGGGCATCTACGAGCAGTACTTC.

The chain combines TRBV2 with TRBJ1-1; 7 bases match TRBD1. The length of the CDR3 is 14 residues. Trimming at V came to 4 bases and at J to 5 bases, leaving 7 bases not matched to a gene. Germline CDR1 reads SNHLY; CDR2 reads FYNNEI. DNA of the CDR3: TGTGCCAGCAGTGTTCAGGGGGGGGAGACTGAAGCTTTCTTT. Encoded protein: CASSVQGGETEAFF.

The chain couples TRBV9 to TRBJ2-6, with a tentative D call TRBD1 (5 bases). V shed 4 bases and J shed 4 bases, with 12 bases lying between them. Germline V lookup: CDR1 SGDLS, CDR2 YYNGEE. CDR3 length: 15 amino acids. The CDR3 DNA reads TGTGCCAGCAGCTCCACAGGTCGCGGGGCCAACGTCCTGACTTTC. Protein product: CASSSTGRGANVLTF.

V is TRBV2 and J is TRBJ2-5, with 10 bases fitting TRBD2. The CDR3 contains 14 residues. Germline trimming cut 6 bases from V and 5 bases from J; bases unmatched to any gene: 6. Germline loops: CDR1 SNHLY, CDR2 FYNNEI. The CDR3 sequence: CASRLAGVEETQYF. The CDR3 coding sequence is TGTGCCAGCAGGCTAGCGGGAGTAGAGGAGACCCAGTACTTC. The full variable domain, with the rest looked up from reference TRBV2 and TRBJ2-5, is EPEVTQTPSHQVTQMGQEVILRCVPISNHLYFYWYRQILGQKVEFLVSFYNNEISEKSEIFDDQFSVERPDGSNFTLKIRSTKLEDSAMYFCASRLAGVEETQYFGPGTRLLVL.

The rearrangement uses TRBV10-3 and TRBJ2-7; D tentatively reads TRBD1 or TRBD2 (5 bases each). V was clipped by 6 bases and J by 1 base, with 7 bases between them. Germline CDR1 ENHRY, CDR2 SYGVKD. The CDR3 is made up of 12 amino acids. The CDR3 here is CAIRGPSYEQYF. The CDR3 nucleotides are TGTGCCATCAGGGGACCTTCCTACGAGCAGTACTTC.

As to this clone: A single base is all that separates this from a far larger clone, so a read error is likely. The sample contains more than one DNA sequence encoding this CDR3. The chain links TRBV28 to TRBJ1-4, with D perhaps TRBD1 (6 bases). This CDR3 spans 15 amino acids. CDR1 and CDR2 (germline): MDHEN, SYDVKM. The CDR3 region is CASSPRTVTNEKLFF. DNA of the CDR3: TGTGCCAGCAGTCCCCGGACAGTAACTAATGAAAAGCTGTTTTTT.

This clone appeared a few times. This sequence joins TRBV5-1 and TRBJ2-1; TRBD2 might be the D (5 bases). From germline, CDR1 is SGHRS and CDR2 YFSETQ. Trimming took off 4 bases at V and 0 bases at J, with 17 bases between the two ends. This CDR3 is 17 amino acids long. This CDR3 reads CASSQERTALSYNEQFF. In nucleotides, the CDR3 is TGCGCCAGCAGCCAAGAGCGGACGGCTCTCTCCTACAATGAGCAGTTCTTC.

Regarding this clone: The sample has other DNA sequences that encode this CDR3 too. In DNA, the CDR3 is TGTGCCAGCTCACCGGGACTAGCGGGAGACAATGAGCAGTTCTTC. Protein: CASSPGLAGDNEQFF. This chain uses TRBV18 with TRBJ2-1; 14 bases align to TRBD2. The junction had 0 bases not matched to a gene; V was cut back by 3 bases and J by 5 bases. The CDR3 runs to 15 residues. Germline V gene data show CDR1 as KGHSH and CDR2 as LQKENI. Full variable domain (rest looked up from reference TRBV18 and TRBJ2-1): NAGVMQNPRHLVRRRGQEARLRCSPMKGHSHVYWYRQLPEEGLKFMVYLQKENIIDESGMPKERFSAEFPKEGPSILRIQQVVRGDSAAYFCASSPGLAGDNEQFFGPGTRLTVL.

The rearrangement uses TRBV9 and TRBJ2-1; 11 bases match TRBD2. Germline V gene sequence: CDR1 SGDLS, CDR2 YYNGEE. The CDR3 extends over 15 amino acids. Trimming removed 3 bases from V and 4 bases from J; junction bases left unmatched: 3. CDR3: CASSDRLAGYNEQFF. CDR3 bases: TGTGCCAGCAGCGACCGACTAGCGGGGTACAATGAGCAGTTCTTC.

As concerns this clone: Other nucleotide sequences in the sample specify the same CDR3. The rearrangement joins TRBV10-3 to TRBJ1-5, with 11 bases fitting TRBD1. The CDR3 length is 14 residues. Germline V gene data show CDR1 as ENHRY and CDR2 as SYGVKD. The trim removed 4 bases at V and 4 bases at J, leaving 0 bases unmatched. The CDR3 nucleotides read TGTGCCATCAGTGGGGACAGGGGGAATCAGCCCCAGCATTTT. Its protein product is CAISGDRGNQPQHF.